Presented here are 30 T cell receptor beta chains from one specimen sequenced in a study of T-cell memory formation after mild COVID-19. TCRdb re-called the 5' RACE reads with MiXCR, one entry per CDR3 protein. The sample holds around 100,000 distinct CDR3 sequences, about a fifth seen once. Sequenced input: PBMCs or a T cell subset sorted from them (not recorded which). These receptor sequences come from a man in his late teens or twenties who had mild COVID-19 (a few samples of this study predate the infection). Cell type and time point are not known.

The chain uses TRBV20-1 and TRBJ2-5, with D possibly called TRBD1 or TRBD2 (5 bases each). The CDR3 has 13 residues. V lost 3 bases and J lost 5, with 13 bases in between. Germline CDR1 DFQATT, CDR2 SNEGSKA (reference sequence). CDR3 in amino acids: CSARGELGETQYF. The CDR3 bases are TGCAGTGCTAGGGGGGAGCTCGGGGAGACCCAGTACTTC.

This clonotype was picked up a small number of times. The chain joins TRBV3-1 to TRBJ2-5, with a tentative D call TRBD1 (5 bases). This CDR3 comprises 14 residues. Germline values: CDR1 LGHDT, CDR2 YNNKEL (reference sequence). Trimming left V 3 bases short and J 2 bases short, with 10 bases between. The CDR3 coding sequence is TGTGCCAGCAGCCACCGACAGTCTCAAGAGACCCAGTACTTC. It yields the protein CASSHRQSQETQYF.

This chain connects TRBV27 to TRBJ2-5; D perhaps matches TRBD2 (6 bases). The germline V and J ends were trimmed by 7 bases and 5 bases, with 17 bases remaining between them. The germline V gene has CDR1 MNHEY and CDR2 SMNVEV (reference sequence). The CDR3 contains 14 residues. This CDR3 reads CASTALGGRETQYF. In nucleotides, the CDR3 is TGTGCCAGCACCGCGTTGGGGGGAAGGGAGACCCAGTACTTC.

This rearrangement joins TRBV3-1 to TRBJ1-5; the D gene is possibly TRBD1 (5 bases). The CDR3 is 16 residues long. With 1 base removed from V and 2 bases from J, the gap between germline ends came to 12 bases. Germline V lookup: CDR1 LGHDT, CDR2 YNNKEL (reference sequence). The chain's CDR3 is CASSQGGEWGNQPQHF. The CDR3 DNA follows: TGTGCCAGCAGCCAAGGGGGGGAGTGGGGCAATCAGCCCCAGCATTTT.

In its sample, this clonotype was seen a few times. The chain joins TRBV12-3 or TRBV12-4 to TRBJ1-5; D is uncertain. The CDR3 totals 12 residues. V shed 1 base and J shed 7 bases, with 5 bases lying between them. CDR3 amino acids: CASSLGPQPQHF. The CDR3 DNA sequence: TGTGCCAGCAGTTTAGGGCCGCAGCCCCAGCATTTT.

Within the sample, this clonotype is large. The J gene is TRBJ2-1, the V gene TRBV4-3; 10 positions match TRBD1. The CDR3 is 15 amino acids. After removal of 1 base from V and 3 bases from J, the junction contained 0 bases not matched to a gene. Germline CDR1 reads LGHNA; CDR2 reads YSLEER. As DNA, the CDR3 is TGCGCCAGCAGCCAAGGGACAGGGGGCTACAATGAGCAGTTCTTC. Amino acid sequence: CASSQGTGGYNEQFF.

This sequence joins TRBV5-1 and TRBJ2-7; no reliable D call. Germline V gene sequence: CDR1 SGHRS, CDR2 YFSETQ. The CDR3 loop spans 14 amino acids. Trimming shortened V by 0 bases and J by 2 bases, and 9 bases separated the two germline ends. As DNA, the CDR3 is TGCGCCAGCAGCTTGGAGGGTGGCCCCTACGAGCAGTACTTC. Translated: CASSLEGGPYEQYF. Complete variable domain (other parts from reference TRBV5-1 and TRBJ2-7): KAGVTQTPRYLIKTRGQQVTLSCSPISGHRSVSWYQQTPGQGLQFLFEYFSETQRNKGNFPGRFSGRQFSNSRSEMNVSTLELGDSALYLCASSLEGGPYEQYFGPGTRLTVT.

The J gene is TRBJ2-2, the V gene TRBV5-4; 7 nucleotides match TRBD2. CDR1 and CDR2 from the germline V gene are SGHNT and YYREEE (reference sequence). V was pared by 1 base and J by 4 bases, with 4 bases of the junction left unmatched. There are 15 residues in the CDR3. The CDR3 nucleotides are TGTGCCAGCAGCTTGTGGGGCGGGGGCACCGGGGAGCTGTTTTTT. It codes for CASSLWGGGTGELFF.

This chain connects TRBV4-1 to TRBJ2-5, with 8 bases matching TRBD1. V gave up 4 bases and J gave up 5 bases; unmatched junction bases: 6. Germline V gene lookup returns CDR1 MGHRA and CDR2 YSYEKL. The CDR3 totals 14 residues. The CDR3 here is CASSLLTGVETQYF. CDR3 coding DNA: TGCGCCAGCAGCCTATTGACAGGGGTGGAGACCCAGTACTTC.

This clonotype was seen a few times. The chain employs TRBV2 and TRBJ2-7, with D perhaps TRBD1 or TRBD2 (6 bases each). The CDR3 is 16 amino acids. The germline V gene encodes CDR1 SNHLY and CDR2 FYNNEI. Trimming removed 4 bases from V and 2 bases from J, with 18 bases in between. The CDR3 loop is CASSVARGASAYEQYF. CDR3 nucleotide sequence: TGTGCCAGCAGTGTAGCGAGGGGGGCATCGGCCTACGAGCAGTACTTC.

Only a few counts were recorded for this clonotype. The gene calls are TRBV30 and TRBJ2-3, with unresolved D. The CDR3 runs to 14 residues. Germline-derived CDR1 and CDR2 are GTSNPN and SVGIG (reference sequence). Trimming took off 0 bases at V and 2 bases at J, with 9 bases between the two ends. CDR3 amino acids: CAWSVQLVTDTQYF. Here the CDR3 DNA reads TGTGCCTGGAGTGTACAACTGGTCACAGATACGCAGTATTTT.

The chain carries TRBV7-9 and TRBJ1-2, with TRBD1 matching 7 bases. V was clipped by 5 bases and J by 4 bases; unmatched bases: 7. The CDR3 sequence is 14 residues long. Germline lookup yields CDR1 SEHNR and CDR2 FQNEAQ (reference sequence). CDR3 nucleotide sequence: TGTGCCAGCAGCCGTGACAGGGACGGCTATGGCTACACCTTC. This sequence encodes CASSRDRDGYGYTF.

This clonotype was detected a few times. The J gene is TRBJ2-3, the V gene TRBV27; a weak D match, TRBD2 (6 bases). Germline assignment: CDR1 MNHEY and CDR2 SMNVEV (reference sequence). CDR3 size: 14 residues. V was clipped by 3 bases and J by 2 bases, with 9 bases between them. In DNA, the CDR3 is TGTGCCAGCAGTTTTGCGGGGACCACAGATACGCAGTATTTT. Translated: CASSFAGTTDTQYF.

In this sample, this clonotype turned up a few times. The gene calls are TRBV6-4 and TRBJ2-3, with 13 bases fitting TRBD2. In germline, CDR1 is MRHNA, CDR2 SNTAGT. The trim removed 4 bases at V and 2 bases at J, leaving 3 bases unmatched. This CDR3 contains 16 residues. The CDR3 spells CASSGTSGGPTDTQYF. The CDR3 DNA is TGTGCCAGCAGTGGGACTAGCGGGGGCCCCACAGATACGCAGTATTTT.

In its sample, this clonotype was seen many times. The chain has TRBV4-1 and TRBJ2-7; D gene ambiguous. Per germline, CDR1 MGHRA and CDR2 YSYEKL. With 1 base removed from V and 2 bases from J, the gap between germline ends came to 9 bases. CDR3 size: 14 residues. CDR3 region: CASSQAAATYEQYF. The CDR3 DNA reads as TGCGCCAGCAGCCAAGCGGCAGCCACCTACGAGCAGTACTTC.

J is TRBJ2-2 and V is TRBV20-1, with TRBD2 matching 11 bases. CDR3 length: 16 amino acids. V gave up 6 bases and J gave up 3 bases; unmatched junction bases: 9. Per the germline V gene, CDR1 is DFQATT and CDR2 is SNEGSKA (reference sequence). CDR3 region: CSAKTSGDPDTGELFF. For the CDR3, the DNA is TGCAGTGCCAAGACTAGCGGGGACCCCGACACCGGGGAGCTGTTTTTT.

The gene calls are TRBV5-6 and TRBJ2-2, with D tentatively TRBD1 (6 bases). The germline V and J ends were trimmed by 3 bases and 3 bases, with 12 bases remaining between them. The germline CDR1 and CDR2 sequences are SGHDT and YYEEEE. The CDR3 spans 15 residues. In DNA form, the CDR3 reads TGTGCCAGCAGCTGGGCAGGGGCAGACACCGGGGAGCTGTTTTTT. This gives the protein CASSWAGADTGELFF.

The chain recombines TRBV15 with TRBJ2-1; the D gene is possibly TRBD2 (5 bases). This CDR3 has 12 residues. From germline, CDR1 is LNHNV and CDR2 YYDKDF (reference sequence). The germline V and J ends were trimmed by 0 bases and 15 bases, with 12 bases remaining between them. The CDR3 loop is CATSREGAELFF. CDR3 nucleotides: TGTGCCACCAGCAGAGAGGGAGCGGAATTGTTCTTC.

The chain carries TRBV7-6 and TRBJ2-7; 8 bases map to TRBD1. CDR3 length: 14 amino acids. Germline CDR1 is SGHVS and CDR2 is FNYEAQ. Trimming at V came to 5 bases and at J to 3 bases, leaving 6 bases not matched to a gene. CDR3: CASSPGTGYYEQYF. CDR3 DNA sequence: TGTGCCAGCAGCCCCGGGACAGGCTACTACGAGCAGTACTTC.

For the CDR3, the DNA is TGTGCCAGCAGCGGCACCTTCACCAATGAGCAGTTCTTC. Its translation is CASSGTFTNEQFF. V and J are TRBV9 and TRBJ2-1; no reliable D call. From germline, CDR1 is SGDLS and CDR2 YYNGEE. With 3 bases removed from V and 6 bases from J, the gap between germline ends came to 10 bases. CDR3 length: 13 amino acids.

At least ten counts were recorded for this clonotype. The chain employs TRBV20-1 and TRBJ2-2; 9 nucleotides align to TRBD1. CDR3 length: 15 residues. CDR1 is DFQATT and CDR2 is SNEGSKA in the germline V gene (reference sequence). V lost 5 bases to trimming and J lost 7 bases; unmatched junction nucleotides: 11. DNA for the CDR3: TGCAGTGCTCCTTGGACAGGGGAAATTAACGGGGAGCTGTTTTTT. Translating gives CSAPWTGEINGELFF.

J is TRBJ2-3 and V is TRBV7-6, with 9 bases identical to TRBD1. Germline V gene lookup returns CDR1 SGHVS and CDR2 FNYEAQ. With 5 bases clipped from V and 2 bases from J, the junction kept 5 bases outside the gene matches. The CDR3 spans 15 residues. Here the CDR3 DNA reads TGTGCCAGCAGCCGGCGGACAGGGGTCACAGATACGCAGTATTTT. Its protein is CASSRRTGVTDTQYF.

This clonotype has more than one count but fewer than ten. The chain is built from TRBV7-6 and TRBJ2-2; the match to TRBD2 covers 8 bases. Germline CDR1 reads SGHVS; CDR2 reads FNYEAQ. There are 16 residues in the CDR3. The trim removed 3 bases at V and 3 bases at J, leaving 6 bases unmatched. In DNA form, the CDR3 reads TGTGCCAGCAGCTTTGGCGGGGGGCCTTACACCGGGGAGCTGTTTTTT. This sequence encodes CASSFGGGPYTGELFF.

V and J are TRBV12-3 or TRBV12-4 and TRBJ2-3; D unclear. The CDR3 covers 13 residues. Deletions cut 5 bases from V and 5 bases from J, with 11 bases between. The CDR3 nucleotides are TGTGCCAGCAGTCTCAGCCTTTTAGATACGCAGTATTTT. Its protein product is CASSLSLLDTQYF.

V and J are TRBV28 and TRBJ2-1; 9 bases fit TRBD1. Per germline, CDR1 MDHEN and CDR2 SYDVKM. V shed 5 bases and J 6 bases; nucleotides not matched to a gene: 8. The CDR3 totals 15 residues. CDR3 amino acids: CASSLPGQGSNEQFF. DNA of the CDR3: TGTGCCAGCAGTCTCCCGGGACAGGGATCCAATGAGCAGTTCTTC. Looking up the rest from reference TRBV28 and TRBJ2-1 gives the full variable domain: DVKVTQSSRYLVKRTGEKVFLECVQDMDHENMFWYRQDPGLGLRLIYFSYDVKMKEKGDIPEGYSVSREKKERFSLILESASTNQTSMYLCASSLPGQGSNEQFFGPGTRLTVL.

The CDR3 coding sequence is TGTGCCAGCGCGGCTGGGGGGAAGGCCGGGGAGCTGTTTTTT. Translation: CASAAGGKAGELFF. This chain links TRBV2 with TRBJ2-2; TRBD2 is a possible D gene (6 bases). Germline V CDR1 and CDR2: SNHLY, FYNNEI. The CDR3 totals 14 residues. V gave up 8 bases and J gave up 6 bases, with 16 bases separating them.

This chain uses TRBV7-9 with TRBJ2-2; TRBD2 agrees at 8 bases. Unmatched junction bases numbered 11, after V lost 2 bases and J lost 0 bases. The CDR3 runs to 19 residues. From germline, CDR1 is SEHNR and CDR2 FQNEAQ (reference sequence). This chain's CDR3 is CASSLSFRRTSPNTGELFF. CDR3 nucleotide sequence: TGTGCCAGCAGCTTAAGTTTTAGGAGGACTAGCCCGAACACCGGGGAGCTGTTTTTT.

This sequence joins TRBV12-5 and TRBJ2-7; D may correspond to TRBD1 or TRBD2 (5 bases each). The CDR3 length is 15 residues. CDR1 is LGHNT and CDR2 is FRNRAP in the germline V gene. V was pared by 5 bases and J by 2 bases, with 16 bases between. The DNA of the CDR3 is TGTGCTAGTGGTATCCGGGACCAAGCTACCTACGAGCAGTACTTC. It yields the protein CASGIRDQATYEQYF.

The chain joins TRBV9 to TRBJ2-3, with D uncertain. From germline, CDR1 is SGDLS and CDR2 YYNGEE. The V and J ends lost 1 base and 0 bases respectively, with 12 bases between them. The length of the CDR3 is 16 residues. CDR3 sequence reads: CASSVLAYSSTDTQYF. The CDR3 bases are TGTGCCAGCAGCGTATTAGCCTACTCTAGCACAGATACGCAGTATTTT.

This clonotype was recorded a few times. The chain combines TRBV10-3 with TRBJ1-2, with TRBD1 matching over 9 bases. Germline trimming cut 6 bases from V and 8 bases from J; bases unmatched to any gene: 28. The germline V gene has CDR1 ENHRY and CDR2 SYGVKD. The CDR3 has 20 residues. Written as DNA, the CDR3 is TGTGCCATCAGCGGGTTCTCGCCGGGACAGGGATTGGGATTGGGCCGCGGCTACACCTTC. Its protein is CAISGFSPGQGLGLGRGYTF.